Sequencing of this T cell receptor beta chain was carried out in a study of early T cells in non-severe SARS-CoV-2 infection. Study background: Unsorted whole-blood RNA was sequenced in bulk, leaving chains unpaired.

In the library, individual cDNA molecules carried attached unique molecular identifiers. Via MiXCR, TCRdb re-called the 5' RACE reads, giving one row per CDR3 protein. The sample includes tens of thousands of distinct CDR3 sequences, about 6% of them seen just once. This CDR3 has 12 residues. Germline V gene data show CDR1 as MNHEY and CDR2 as SVGEGT. Trimming took 6 bases from V and 3 from J, leaving 9 bases between them. Findings and limits, study-wide: Sequences matched to VDJdb favored anti-spike CD8 responses, while private and CD4 specificities were missed.

This clonotype showed up many times. Its antigen is undetermined. The TCR comes from an adult who was a healthcare worker with PCR-confirmed SARS-CoV-2 infection or an uninfected control (not recorded which). The gene calls are TRBV6-2 or TRBV6-3 and TRBJ2-7; D may be TRBD1 (5 bases). Sequenced sample: whole blood. Here the CDR3 reads CASRDSDYEQYF. The CDR3 DNA follows: TGTGCCAGCAGAGACAGCGACTACGAGCAGTACTTC.